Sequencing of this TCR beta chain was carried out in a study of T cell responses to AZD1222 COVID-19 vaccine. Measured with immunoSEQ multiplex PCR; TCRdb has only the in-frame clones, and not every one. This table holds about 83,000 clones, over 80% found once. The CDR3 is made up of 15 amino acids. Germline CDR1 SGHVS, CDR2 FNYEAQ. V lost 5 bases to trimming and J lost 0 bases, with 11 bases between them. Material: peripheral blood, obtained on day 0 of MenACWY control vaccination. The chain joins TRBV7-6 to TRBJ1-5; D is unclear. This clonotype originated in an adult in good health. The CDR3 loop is CASSRSRASNQPQHF. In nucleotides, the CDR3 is TGTGCCAGCAGCCGGAGCAGAGCTAGCAATCAGCCCCAGCATTTT. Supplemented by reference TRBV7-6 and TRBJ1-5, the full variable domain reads GAGVSQSPRYKVTKRGQDVALRCDPISGHVSLYWYRQALGQGPEFLTYFNYEAQQDKSGLPNDRFSAERPEGSISTLTIQRTEQRDSAMYRCASSRSRASNQPQHFGDGTRLSIL.